This TCR beta chain emerged from a study of T cell clonality in common variable immunodeficiency. On this clone: Its antigen is undetermined. The read is 3 residues too short to cover the CDR3 end, so that end is filled in from the germline J gene.

The method was immunoSEQ multiplex PCR; TCRdb's version includes in-frame clones alone and lacks a portion of them. Observed in the sample are about 52,000 clones, none of them singletons. Study-wide results and caveats: Fewer TCRbeta clones were shared among CVID subjects than controls. Compared with healthy controls, CVID subjects showed increased TCRbeta clonality, mostly in about a third. Reportedly, TCR beta sequences from common variable immunodeficiency showed fewer deletions and N-nucleotide insertions.

Heparinized whole blood, roughly 5 to 8 ml, came from each donor. With 0 bases removed from V and 0 bases from J, the gap between germline ends came to 12 bases. The CDR3 has 17 residues. Germline V gives CDR1 LNHDA, CDR2 SQIVND (reference sequence). The chain links TRBV19 to TRBJ1-5, with D maybe TRBD1 (5 bases). The receptor was isolated from a person aged 18 to 75 in good health. The material sequenced was peripheral blood mononuclear cells. The CDR3 sequence is CASSIDLRGDSNQPQHF. CDR3 DNA, as far as it was read: TGTGCCAGTAGTATAGATCTTCGAGGGGATAGCAATCAGCCC.